This entry lists 16 T cell receptor delta chains sequenced from one sample in a study of γδ T cells in repeated Plasmodium falciparum infection. TCRdb re-called clones from the multiplex PCR reads using CATT. The sample shows 75,000 to 95,000 delta-chain clones, 0.85% to 1% of them seen only once. Vgamma9/Vdelta2+ and Vdelta2-negative gammadelta T cells were flow-sorted from PBMC for bulk sequencing. The material sequenced was gamma-delta T cells from blood. The receptors originated from a pool of human donors (malaria-infected and uninfected, not separated).

This clone occurred many times. The same CDR3 is also encoded by other DNA sequences in this sample. This chain joins TRDV1 and TRDJ1, with unresolved D. This CDR3 spans 19 amino acids. Germline CDR1 reads TSWWSYY; CDR2 reads QGS. Trimming cost V 0 bases and J 0 bases, with 20 bases left between them. DNA for the CDR3: TGTGCTCTTGGGGAACTGCTCGCCCCGCGCGTAGTATACACCGATAAACTCATCTTT. The encoded protein is CALGELLAPRVVYTDKLIF.

This clone was seen more than once but under ten times. This likely reflects a read error, since a far larger clone is one base away. Other nucleotide sequences in the sample specify the same CDR3. The V call is TRDV1, the J call TRDJ1, with 7 bases that match TRDD3. No J segment appears in TCRdb, so it was assigned here by matching the sequence to germline. The CDR3 sequence is 19 residues long. CDR1 and CDR2 from the germline V gene are TSWWSYY and QGS. CDR3 in amino acids: CALGGTAVAVLGRGDKLIF. The CDR3 DNA reads as TGTGCTCTCGGGGGAACTGCAGTAGCTGTACTGGGGCGGGGCGATAAACTCATCTTT.

As to this clone: The TCRdb protein comes from a much larger clone and disagrees with this DNA's translation at residue 11, likely due to a read error; the protein given here is derived from the DNA. The V and J genes are TRDV1 and TRDJ1; perhaps TRDD2 as D (5 bases). Trimming cost V 0 bases and J 8 bases, with 22 bases left between them. Germline V gives CDR1 TSWWSYY, CDR2 QGS. This CDR3 is 17 amino acids long. Here the CDR3 DNA reads TGTGCTCTTGGGGAACTCCTACGGTCGGAACCGTCTAGCAAACTCATCTTT. Translation gives CALGELLRSEPSSKLIF.

In this sample, this clone turned up a few times. A read error likely explains why the TCRdb protein, taken from a much larger clone, differs from this DNA's translation at residue 13; the protein shown is translated from the DNA. The rearrangement links TRDV2 to TRDJ1; the match to TRDD2 covers 8 bases. Because TCRdb records no J gene, it was assigned here through a match of the DNA to germline. This CDR3 is built from 21 residues. The germline CDR1 and CDR2 sequences are GEAIGNYY and EKD. V lost 3 bases to trimming and J lost 0 bases; unmatched junction nucleotides: 23. Here the CDR3 DNA reads TGTGCCTGTGACCCCAAAACTCTTCCTACGTCGTCTCCTAAGTACACCGATAAACTCATCTTT. It codes for CACDPKTLPTSSPKYTDKLIF.

This clone was recorded at least ten times. The TCRdb record carries a much larger clone's protein, which differs from this DNA's translation at residue 12; a read error is the likely cause, and the protein listed here is the DNA translation. V is TRDV2 and J is TRDJ1; TRDD3 matches 8 bases. The J gene is absent in TCRdb and was assigned here via DNA matching to germline. Trimming at V came to 5 bases and at J to 3 bases, leaving 16 bases not matched to a gene. The CDR3 runs to 17 residues. Germline V gives CDR1 GEAIGNYY, CDR2 EKD. CDR3 sequence: CACGRYWGARYADKLIF. CDR3 nucleotides: TGTGCCTGTGGAAGGTACTGGGGGGCCCGATACGCCGATAAACTCATCTTT.

This clone was recorded at least ten times. TCRdb attributes to this sequence the protein of a much larger clone, which differs from the DNA translation at residue 14; a read error is likely, and the protein displayed is translated from the DNA. Here the CDR3 reads CAIRAHSELCESAADKLIF. CDR3 nucleotide sequence: TGTGCCATACGTGCTCATTCTGAATTGTGCGAAAGTGCCGCCGATAAACTCATCTTT. This chain uses TRDV3 with TRDJ1, with D possibly matching TRDD3 (5 bases). From germline, CDR1 is TVYSNPD and CDR2 GDNSRS (reference sequence). V lost 5 bases and J 3 bases, leaving 34 bases between the germline ends. The CDR3 contains 19 residues.

Notes on this clone: TCRdb records a much larger clone's protein for this DNA, with a difference at residue 18 that likely arises from a read error; the protein given is the translation of the DNA. The rearrangement links TRDV1 to TRDJ1, with 9 bases matching TRDD3. The J gene is absent in TCRdb and was assigned here via DNA matching to germline. The CDR3 extends over 21 amino acids. Per germline, CDR1 TSWWSYY and CDR2 QGS. The CDR3 here is CALGELNRGDTEERFTDELIF. CDR3 DNA sequence: TGTGCTCTTGGGGAACTTAATAGAGGGGATACGGAGGAACGGTTCACCGATGAACTCATCTTT.

Notes on this clone: A far larger clone is one base from this, pointing to a likely read error. The same CDR3 is also encoded by other DNA sequences in this sample. The CDR3 reads CALGERLLHLLLGAPYTDKLIF. The CDR3 bases are TGTGCTCTTGGGGAGCGCCTTCTTCACCTACTTCTGGGGGCCCCGTACACCGATAAACTCATCTTT. The J gene is TRDJ1, the V gene TRDV1; 7 bases are shared with TRDD3. TCRdb is silent on the J gene; assignment here came from matching the DNA to germline. In germline, CDR1 is TSWWSYY, CDR2 QGS. V dropped 3 bases and J dropped 0; count of bases not matched to a gene: 25. CDR3 length: 22 amino acids.

On this clone itself: The TCRdb protein, from a much larger clone, departs from this DNA's translation at residue 15, likely by read error; the protein shown derives from the DNA. This chain connects TRDV2 to TRDJ1; 7 bases fit TRDD3. In the absence of a J gene in TCRdb, the DNA was matched to germline to assign it here. The CDR3 length is 19 residues. Germline values: CDR1 GEAIGNYY, CDR2 EKD. CDR3 in amino acids: CACDTVGGYDNDYTGKLIF. CDR3 coding DNA: TGTGCCTGTGACACGGTTGGTGGATACGACAACGACTACACCGGTAAACTCATCTTT.

The chain carries TRDV2 and TRDJ1; 10 positions agree with TRDD3. The J gene was missing in TCRdb and was found by matching the end of the DNA to germline. In germline, CDR1 is GEAIGNYY, CDR2 EKD. There are 19 residues in the CDR3. J gave up 2 bases and V 2 bases, and 16 bases lay outside the gene matches. The CDR3 DNA sequence: TGTGCCTGTGACATTCTAACTGCCAACCTACTGGGGGATACCGATAAACTCATCTTT. This encodes CACDILTANLLGDTDKLIF.

This clone appeared a few times. The protein TCRdb gives is from a much larger clone and does not agree with this DNA's translation at residue 14, likely a read error; the protein shown here comes from the DNA. The V gene is listed as TRDV2; no J gene was called; the D segment call TRDD3 is taken from the table without a DNA check. This CDR3 has 16 residues. Germline V lookup: CDR1 GEAIGNYY, CDR2 EKD. The CDR3, as DNA: TGTGCCTGTGACCCCCTGGAGAGCGGATACACCGATAAACCCATCTTT. Translating gives CACDPLESGYTDKPIF.

A few counts support this clone. The protein in TCRdb stems from a much larger clone and differs at residue 3 from this DNA's translation, likely a read error; here the protein is translated from the DNA. CDR3 region: CAYDTVTPLGDRSGLLIF. The CDR3 bases are TGTGCCTATGACACCGTAACCCCACTGGGGGACCGCTCCGGGTTGCTCATCTTT. The J gene is TRDJ1, the V gene TRDV2; 9 positions agree with TRDD3. The CDR3 consists of 18 residues. Germline V gene lookup returns CDR1 GEAIGNYY and CDR2 EKD.

A remark on this clone: This likely reflects a read error, since a far larger clone is one base away. Other DNA sequences from this sample encode an identical CDR3 as well. The chain couples TRDV1 to TRDJ3, with a tentative D call TRDD2 (8 bases). CDR3 length equals 25 residues. Germline lookup yields CDR1 TSWWSYY and CDR2 QGS. The CDR3 spells CALGGALAFLYQHRVDSWDTRQMFF. CDR3 coding DNA: TGTGCCCTTGGGGGAGCGCTCGCCTTCCTATACCAGCACCGGGTCGACTCCTGGGACACCCGACAGATGTTTTTC.

As to this clone: The protein recorded in TCRdb matches a much larger clone and deviates from this DNA's translation at residue 14, suggesting a read error; the protein here is obtained by translating the DNA. The chain uses TRDV1 and TRDJ1; 8 bases are a match to TRDD3. The length of the CDR3 is 24 residues. V lost 1 base and J lost 0; bases outside the gene matches: 28. Germline V gives CDR1 TSWWSYY, CDR2 QGS. CDR3 sequence: CALGERPVTWGYLSGQLYTDKLIF. The CDR3 DNA follows: TGTGCTCTTGGGGAACGTCCTGTAACGTGGGGATACCTATCAGGACAACTGTACACCGATAAACTCATCTTT.

The table lists this clone with many counts. TCRdb assigns this DNA the protein of a much larger clone, which departs from its translation at residue 5; this likely reflects a read error, and the protein shown comes from translating the DNA. The rearrangement uses TRDV2 and TRDJ1; D uncertain. CDR3 length equals 19 residues. Looked up from germline, CDR1 is GEAIGNYY and CDR2 is EKD. The ends were cut back, 3 bases at V and 2 bases at J, with 27 bases in the middle. The CDR3 is CACDAEFGGVNKRTDKLIF. The CDR3 DNA reads as TGTGCCTGTGACGCCGAATTTGGCGGGGTCAACAAGAGGACCGATAAACTCATCTTT.

Notes on this clone: The mismatch at residue 19 between this DNA's translation and the TCRdb protein of a much larger clone likely reflects a read error; the protein shown is translated from the DNA. The V gene is TRDV2, the J gene TRDJ1; 9 bases match TRDD3. No J segment appears in TCRdb, so it was assigned here by matching the sequence to germline. The CDR3 spans 23 residues. The V and J ends lost 3 bases and 7 bases, in that order; junction bases with no gene match: 35. CDR1 is GEAIGNYY and CDR2 is EKD in the germline V gene. Here the CDR3 reads CACDLRHLENLLGDTPRSGKLIF. The CDR3 DNA reads TGTGCCTGTGACCTTCGCCATCTAGAGAATTTACTGGGGGACACACCCCGCTCCGGTAAACTCATCTTT.